The sequence of this TCR beta chain was determined in a study of Graves' ophthalmopathy and Graves' hyperthyroidism. Overall study findings and caveats: Both a roughly 70% sensitivity and an approximately 74% specificity characterized the model's predictions of ophthalmopathy progression. Sensitivity reached approximately 89% and specificity about 80% for a 13-signature model separating ophthalmopathy from stable hyperthyroidism. Most clonotypes expanded in thyroid above 0.001 frequency were present in blood too.

This clonotype has ten or more counts. Antigen unknown. Germline values: CDR1 SGHRS, CDR2 YFSETQ. V was clipped by 3 bases and J by 0 bases; unmatched bases: 10. This CDR3 region has 20 residues. CDR3 regions of TCR beta were amplified from RNA transcripts. HTBI-primed first-round RT-PCR preceded second-round multiplex PCR. Each CDR3 protein gets one entry after TCRdb re-called the multiplex PCR reads with MiXCR. Of over a million distinct CDR3 sequences listed, 35% to 40% were seen once; the top ten hold around 10%. Other autoimmune disease, uncontrolled infection, pregnancy and lactation led to exclusion.

The clonotype was recovered from an adult man with Graves' hyperthyroidism. What was sequenced was peripheral blood or thyroid tissue (not recorded which). The J gene is TRBJ2-2, the V gene TRBV5-1, with 14 positions matching TRBD2. DNA for the CDR3: TGCGCCAGCAGCTCGACACCGGGACTAGCGGGAGTATCGAACACCGGGGAGCTGTTTTTT. Translation gives CASSSTPGLAGVSNTGELFF.